Detailed here is one T cell receptor beta chain. Its antigen is still unknown. This record comes from a study of cytomegalovirus exposure and HLA in healthy donors. The wider study: In a later analysis, the 90 to 150 validation repertoires were reported to have used the same platform as the roughly 600 first-cohort repertoires. The study's findings and limits: The TCR clusters that emerged in the first cohort tended, a later analysis found, to co-occur in the 110 or so validation repertoires. The authors listed 150 or so TCR beta chains as cytomegalovirus-associated.

Profiled with immunoSEQ multiplex PCR; TCRdb holds only in-frame clones, not every one. The sample holds 59,000 or so clones; 89% are singletons and the top ten take over 12%. The CDR3 length is 15 residues. The V end lost 4 bases, the J end lost 7 bases, and 18 bases lay between the germline ends. CDR1 is SGHDT and CDR2 is YYEEEE in the germline V gene. This receptor was identified in a woman between 18 and 29 years old in good health and CMV-seronegative. The chain couples TRBV5-6 to TRBJ2-1, with D possibly matching TRBD1 (6 bases). Sequenced input: PBMCs. For the CDR3, the DNA is TGTGCCAGCAGCCTAATAGGAGTAGGGGGTAATGAGCAGTTCTTC. Protein: CASSLIGVGGNEQFF.